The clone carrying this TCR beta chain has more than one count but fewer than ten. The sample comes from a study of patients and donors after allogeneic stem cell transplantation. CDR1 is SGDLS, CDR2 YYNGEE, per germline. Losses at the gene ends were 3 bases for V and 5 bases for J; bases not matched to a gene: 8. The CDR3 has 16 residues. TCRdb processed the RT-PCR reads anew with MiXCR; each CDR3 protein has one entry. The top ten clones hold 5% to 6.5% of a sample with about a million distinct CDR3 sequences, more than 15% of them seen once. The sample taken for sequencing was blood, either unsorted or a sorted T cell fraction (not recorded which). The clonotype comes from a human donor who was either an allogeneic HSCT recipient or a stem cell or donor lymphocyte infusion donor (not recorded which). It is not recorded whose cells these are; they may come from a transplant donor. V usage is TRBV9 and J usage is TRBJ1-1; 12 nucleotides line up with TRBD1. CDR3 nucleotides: TGTGCCAGCAGCGGAGGGACAGGGGGCGTGAGGACTGAAGCTTTCTTT. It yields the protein CASSGGTGGVRTEAFF.